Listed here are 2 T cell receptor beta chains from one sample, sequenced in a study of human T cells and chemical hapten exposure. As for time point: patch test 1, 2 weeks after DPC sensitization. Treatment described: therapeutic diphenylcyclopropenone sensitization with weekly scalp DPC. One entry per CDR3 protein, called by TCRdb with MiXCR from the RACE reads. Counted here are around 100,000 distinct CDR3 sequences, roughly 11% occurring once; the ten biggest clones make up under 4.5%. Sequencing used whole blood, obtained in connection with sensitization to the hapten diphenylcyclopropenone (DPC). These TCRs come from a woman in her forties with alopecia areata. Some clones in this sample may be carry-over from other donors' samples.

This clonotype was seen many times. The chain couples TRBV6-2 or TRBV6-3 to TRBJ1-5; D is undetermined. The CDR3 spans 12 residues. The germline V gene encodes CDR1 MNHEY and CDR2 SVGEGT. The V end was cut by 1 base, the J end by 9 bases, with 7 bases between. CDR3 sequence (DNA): TGTGCCAGCAGTTACTGGCTCGGGCCCCAGCATTTT. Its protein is CASSYWLGPQHF.

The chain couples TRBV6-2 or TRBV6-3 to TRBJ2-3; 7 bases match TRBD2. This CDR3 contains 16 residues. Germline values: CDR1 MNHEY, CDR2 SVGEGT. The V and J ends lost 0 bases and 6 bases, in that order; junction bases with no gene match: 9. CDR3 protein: CASSYSPRLAGDTQYF. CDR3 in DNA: TGTGCCAGCAGTTACTCGCCACGACTAGCAGGCGATACGCAGTATTTT.